Listed below are T cell receptor beta chains from one sample, sequenced in a study of blood T cells in healthy people across ages. Via MiXCR, TCRdb re-called the 5' RACE reads, giving one row per CDR3 protein. The table shows hundreds of thousands of distinct CDR3 sequences, with 55% to 75% occurring only once. The source material was blood. The receptors were sampled from a man aged 25 to 40 in good health. Each CDR3 is given with its conserved first and last residue. A D gene is named only where the DNA matches it firmly. The size of a clone is reported for some rows only, either as once, few or many, or as a class for expanded clones.

NA	TRBV21-1	TRBJ1-6	NA	15	TGTGCCAGCAGCCCCCCTACAGGGGAAGGTTCACCCCTCCACTTT	CASSPPTGEGSPLHF
NA	TRBV20-1	TRBJ2-7	NA	13	TGCAGTGCTAGAGATCCGGGTTGGGGCGAGCAGTACTTC	CSARDPGWGEQYF
few	TRBV10-3	TRBJ1-4	TRBD1	16	TGTGCCATCAGTGATTTCAAGACAGGGGAGGATGAAAAACTGTTTTTT	CAISDFKTGEDEKLFF
few	TRBV6-1	TRBJ2-3	TRBD2	13	TGTGCCAGCAGTGCCAAAGTAGCGGGTCCGTTGTATTTT	CASSAKVAGPLYF
NA	TRBV7-3	TRBJ2-7	NA	14	TGTGCCAGCAGCTTAAATAGCGGCTCCTACGAGCAGTACTTC	CASSLNSGSYEQYF
NA	TRBV6-1	TRBJ1-6	NA	15	TGTGCCAGCAGTGAACGGAGCCGAGGCATTTCACCCCTCCACTTT	CASSERSRGISPLHF
NA	TRBV29-1	TRBJ2-1	NA	13	TGCAGCGTTGGGCAGGGCTTCTACAATGAGCAGTTCTTC	CSVGQGFYNEQFF
NA	TRBV20-1	TRBJ2-5	NA	12	TGCAGTGTTGTGGGGGGACAAGAGACCCAGTACTTC	CSVVGGQETQYF
few	TRBV4-3	TRBJ2-5	NA	13	TGCGCCAGCAGCCAAGAACATGAAGAGACCCAGTACTTC	CASSQEHEETQYF
NA	TRBV6-2/TRBV6-3	TRBJ2-7	NA	19	TGTGCCAGCAGTTACTCGATGTACGGGGGGCGAACCTTCTCCTACGAGCAGTACTTC	CASSYSMYGGRTFSYEQYF
NA	TRBV20-1	TRBJ2-5	NA	12	TGCAGTGCTAAGCTGACGGCCGTGACCCAGTACTTC	CSAKLTAVTQYF
NA	TRBV27	TRBJ1-5	NA	17	TGTGCCAGCAGTACCCGGGGGGGGGAGATCAACAATCAGCCCCAGCATTTT	CASSTRGGEINNQPQHF
NA	TRBV7-9	TRBJ2-7	NA	13	TGTGCCAGCAGCAACCAGGGGCCCTACGAGCAGTACTTC	CASSNQGPYEQYF
once	TRBV29-1	TRBJ2-1	TRBD2	13	TGCAGCGTTGAAGTCGCTAGCGGGGGCAATCAGTTCTTC	CSVEVASGGNQFF
NA	TRBV7-8	TRBJ1-4	NA	15	TGTGCCAGCAGCTTATGGCAGGGAAGTAATGAAAAACTGTTTTTT	CASSLWQGSNEKLFF
NA	TRBV27	TRBJ2-7	NA	15	TGTGCCAGCGCCCTGGGACGGAGGGCGACCTACGAGCAGTACTTC	CASALGRRATYEQYF
few	TRBV14	TRBJ2-5	TRBD2	15	TGTGCCAGCAGCCAAGGGACTAGCGGGGGTGAGACCCAGTACTTC	CASSQGTSGGETQYF
NA	TRBV27	TRBJ1-5	NA	18	TGTGCCAGCAGTTCCCTTAGAGGACAGCGATTCGGAAGATCCCCCCAGCATTTT	CASSSLRGQRFGRSPQHF
NA	TRBV6-7	TRBJ2-7	NA	14	TGTGCCAGCCGAAAAAAAACAGGCTCCTACGAGCAGTACTTC	CASRKKTGSYEQYF
NA	TRBV27	TRBJ2-1	TRBD2	13	TGTGCCAGCAGTTTAACTAGCGTTTATGAGCAGTTCTTC	CASSLTSVYEQFF
NA	TRBV20-1	TRBJ2-3	NA	14	TGCAGTGCTGAGCGTGAGGAGGTTTGGGATACGCAGTATTTT	CSAEREEVWDTQYF
NA	TRBV7-3	TRBJ2-3	NA	14	TGTGCCAGCAGTCCTGGGAGTGGCACAGATACGCGGTATTTT	CASSPGSGTDTRYF
NA	TRBV2	TRBJ2-7	NA	14	TGTGCCAGCAACGGGCCGGGGACCTACAATGAGCAGTACTTC	CASNGPGTYNEQYF
NA	TRBV7-2	TRBJ2-4	NA	17	TGTGCCAGCAGCTTAGCAGGTCAAGCGGACACGAAAAACATTCAGTACTTC	CASSLAGQADTKNIQYF
NA	TRBV28	TRBJ2-7	NA	10	TGTGCCAGCAGCTCCATCACGCAGTACTTC	CASSSITQYF
NA	TRBV13	TRBJ2-1	NA	12	TGTGCCAGCAGCACCGGAACTAGGGAGCAGTTCTTC	CASSTGTREQFF
NA	TRBV7-2	TRBJ2-3	TRBD2	16	TGTGCCAGCAGCGCCCGACTAGCGGGGAGCACAGATACGCAGTATTTT	CASSARLAGSTDTQYF
few	TRBV6-5	TRBJ2-2	TRBD1	14	TGTGCCAGCAGTACGGGACAGATTACCGGGGAGCTGTTTTTT	CASSTGQITGELFF
few	TRBV10-2	TRBJ2-3	NA	15	TGCGCCAGTGCCGGACTGAACCGGGCACCAGATACGCAGTATTTT	CASAGLNRAPDTQYF
few	TRBV5-1	TRBJ1-1	NA	14	TGCGCCAGCAGCTTGACAGGGTCGAACACTGAAGCTTTCTTT	CASSLTGSNTEAFF
NA	TRBV20-1	TRBJ2-6	NA	15	TGCAGTGCCCCCTCGAAGGGCACTGGGGCCAACGTCCTGACTTTC	CSAPSKGTGANVLTF
NA	TRBV7-9	TRBJ2-5	NA	13	TGTGCCAGCAGCAGACCTGGCACGGGGGAGCAGTACTTC	CASSRPGTGEQYF
NA	TRBV20-1	TRBJ2-3	NA	12	TGCAGTGCTGACACTAGGGCAGATACGCAGTATTTT	CSADTRADTQYF
NA	TRBV6-5	TRBJ2-5	NA	13	TGTGTCACCCGCTTGGAGGGCCGGGGGACCCAGTACTTC	CVTRLEGRGTQYF
NA	TRBV3-1	TRBJ2-7	NA	14	TGTGCCAGCAGCCAAGACTTGACAGCTTACGAGCAGTACTTC	CASSQDLTAYEQYF
few	TRBV28	TRBJ1-1	NA	14	TGTGCCAGCAGCCGACATACAGGGAACACTGAAGCTTTCTTT	CASSRHTGNTEAFF
NA	TRBV6-2/TRBV6-3	TRBJ2-1	TRBD1	14	TGTGCCAGCAGTTACAACAGGGGGCTGGGTGAGCAGTTCTTC	CASSYNRGLGEQFF
NA	TRBV5-5	TRBJ2-1	NA	14	TGTGCCAGCAGCCCGGCGGCGGTCCTCAATGAGCAGTTCTTC	CASSPAAVLNEQFF